The 27 T cell receptor beta chains presented below share a single source sample, sequenced in a study of blood T cell repertoires in COVID-19. Here immunoSEQ multiplex PCR was the method, and the copy in TCRdb shows in-frame clones only, minus some. Among roughly 180,000 clones listed, around four fifths were seen once. What was sequenced was PBMCs or T cells enriched from blood (not recorded which). The source is a woman aged 45-65 years who had recovered from COVID-19.

In its sample, this clone was seen once. The V gene is TRBV5-1, the J gene TRBJ2-1; 7 bases match TRBD1. This CDR3 region has 14 residues. From germline, CDR1 is SGHRS and CDR2 YFSETQ. V lost 3 bases and J lost 5; bases outside the gene matches: 5. The CDR3 protein is CASSSKGADNEQFF. The CDR3 DNA is TGCGCCAGCAGCTCCAAGGGGGCGGACAATGAGCAGTTCTTC.

This clone was found a few times. The chain recombines TRBV5-1 with TRBJ1-6; the D gene is possibly TRBD1 (5 bases). Between the trimmed V and J ends, which lost 5 bases and 7 bases, there was a span of 13 bases. CDR1 and CDR2 from the germline V gene are SGHRS and YFSETQ. The CDR3 has 14 residues. The CDR3 protein is CASRNRDSNSPLHF. In DNA, the CDR3 is TGCGCCAGCAGAAACCGGGACTCCAATTCACCCCTCCACTTT.

The chain recombines TRBV7-8 with TRBJ1-5, with TRBD1 matching 7 bases. CDR1 is SGHVS and CDR2 is FQNEAQ in the germline V gene. J was trimmed by 1 base and V by 1 base; bases with no gene match: 7. The CDR3 totals 17 residues. CDR3 residues: CASSLGTGGGSNQPQHF. In DNA, the CDR3 is TGTGCCAGCAGCTTAGGGACAGGAGGGGGGAGCAATCAGCCCCAGCATTTT.

This clone was found once. The V call is TRBV10-3, the J call TRBJ2-1; no firm D call. Trimming left V 2 bases short and J 9 bases short, with 5 bases between. Germline V gene lookup returns CDR1 ENHRY and CDR2 SYGVKD. The CDR3 runs to 11 residues. CDR3 amino acids: CAISETIEQFF. The CDR3, as DNA: TGTGCCATCAGTGAGACAATTGAGCAGTTCTTC.

The chain has TRBV11-2 and TRBJ2-7; a weak D match, TRBD1 (5 bases). Germline V lookup: CDR1 SGHAT, CDR2 FQNNGV. V lost 4 bases to trimming and J lost 4 bases, with 8 bases between them. The CDR3 totals 12 residues. The CDR3 is CASSSQGYEQYV. CDR3 bases: TGTGCCAGCAGCTCCCAGGGATACGAGCAGTACGTC.

This chain uses TRBV11-2 with TRBJ2-7, with a weak D call TRBD1 (6 bases). This CDR3 is built from 14 residues. Germline V gives CDR1 SGHAT, CDR2 FQNNGV. Trimming removed 4 bases from V and 3 bases from J, with 13 bases in between. The DNA for the CDR3 is TGTGCCAGCAGCTACTCCAACAGGGACTACGAGCAGTACGTC. This codes for CASSYSNRDYEQYV.

The V and J genes are TRBV19 and TRBJ2-3; TRBD1 matches 8 bases. Germline V gene data show CDR1 as LNHDA and CDR2 as SQIVND (reference sequence). The CDR3 loop spans 15 amino acids. V was pared by 5 bases and J by 0 bases, with 4 bases of the junction left unmatched. DNA for the CDR3: TGTGCCAGTAGTTGGACAGGGTCTAGCACAGATACGCAGTATTTT. It encodes CASSWTGSSTDTQYF. Variable domain in full (rest from reference TRBV19 and TRBJ2-3): DGGITQSPKYLFRKEGQNVTLSCEQNLNHDAMYWYRQDPGQGLRLIYYSQIVNDFQKGDIAEGYSVSREKKESFPLTVTSAQKNPTAFYLCASSWTGSSTDTQYFGPGTRLTVL.

The chain links TRBV7-9 to TRBJ2-1, with 8 bases that match TRBD1. CDR1 is SEHNR, CDR2 FQNEAQ, per germline (reference sequence). The CDR3 has 13 amino acids. The trim removed 8 bases at V and 5 bases at J, leaving 5 bases unmatched. The CDR3 coding sequence is TGTGCCAGCCCCCTCAGGGGGCACAATGAGCAGTTCTTC. This translates into CASPLRGHNEQFF.

The V gene is TRBV5-4, the J gene TRBJ2-7; a possible D gene is TRBD1 (6 bases). Trimming shortened V by 3 bases and J by 6 bases, and 13 bases separated the two germline ends. The CDR3 has 13 amino acids. Looked up from germline, CDR1 is SGHNT and CDR2 is YYREEE (reference sequence). CDR3 protein: CASSYQGLGEQYV. DNA of the CDR3: TGTGCCAGCAGCTACCAGGGGTTGGGCGAGCAGTACGTC.

The rearrangement joins TRBV5-1 to TRBJ1-3; TRBD1 aligns across 7 bases. The CDR3 contains 18 residues. Germline V gene sequence: CDR1 SGHRS, CDR2 YFSETQ. After removal of 3 bases from V and 0 bases from J, the junction contained 12 bases not matched to a gene. CDR3 residues: CASSSRVGQVLSGNTIYF. CDR3 nucleotides: TGCGCCAGCAGCTCCCGGGTCGGACAGGTCCTCTCTGGAAACACCATATATTTT.

The chain employs TRBV2 and TRBJ2-3, with a weak D call TRBD1 (6 bases). V was shortened by 6 bases and J by 0 bases, with 10 bases between the two germline ends. The CDR3 spans 14 residues. Germline lookup yields CDR1 SNHLY and CDR2 FYNNEI. The CDR3 sequence: CASRTGSSTDTQYF. The CDR3 DNA reads TGTGCCAGCAGGACAGGTTCTAGCACAGATACGCAGTATTTT.

The chain couples TRBV19 to TRBJ1-1; no reliable D call. Germline V gene sequence: CDR1 LNHDA, CDR2 SQIVND (reference sequence). Between the trimmed V and J ends, which lost 6 bases and 1 base, there was a span of 9 bases. The CDR3 has 13 amino acids. CDR3 nucleotide sequence: TGTGCCAGTAGCTTTTTGCGGAACACTGAAGCTTTCTTT. Translating gives CASSFLRNTEAFF.

The table lists this clone with a count of one. This chain uses TRBV30 with TRBJ1-4, with 10 bases that match TRBD1. V lost 3 bases and J lost 7; bases outside the gene matches: 5. Germline loops: CDR1 GTSNPN, CDR2 SVGIG (reference sequence). The length of the CDR3 is 14 residues. The CDR3 protein is CAWSPGQGSEKLFF. CDR3 bases: TGTGCCTGGAGCCCGGGACAGGGGAGTGAAAAACTGTTTTTT.

The chain links TRBV7-9 to TRBJ1-1, with D possibly matching TRBD1 (5 bases). The CDR3 is 15 amino acids. From germline, CDR1 is SEHNR and CDR2 FQNEAQ (reference sequence). Trimming cost V 3 bases and J 1 base, with 12 bases left between them. The CDR3 here is CASSFPPGRNTEAFF. Written as DNA, the CDR3 is TGTGCCAGCAGCTTTCCCCCAGGGCGGAACACTGAAGCTTTCTTT.

The gene calls are TRBV27 and TRBJ2-3, with D maybe TRBD2 (6 bases). The V and J ends lost 6 bases and 3 bases respectively, with 16 bases between them. In germline, CDR1 is MNHEY, CDR2 SMNVEV (reference sequence). The CDR3 loop spans 15 amino acids. Written as DNA, the CDR3 is TGTGCCAGCAGCCACCGGGGAGGTGGTACAGATACGCAGTATTTT. This codes for CASSHRGGGTDTQYF.

This clone was observed a few times. The V call is TRBV25-1, the J call TRBJ1-3; D is ambiguous. The CDR3 spans 14 residues. Germline V lookup: CDR1 MGHDK, CDR2 SYGVNS. V was pared by 3 bases and J by 7 bases, with 13 bases between. CDR3: CASSDLTRGNTIYF. CDR3 DNA: TGTGCCAGCAGTGACCTGACCCGAGGGAACACCATATATTTT.

This chain joins TRBV7-8 and TRBJ2-5, with TRBD1 identical over 8 bases. Germline loops: CDR1 SGHVS, CDR2 FQNEAQ. The ends lost 4 bases at V and 3 bases at J; junction bases unmatched: 10. This CDR3 spans 16 amino acids. CDR3 loop: CASSSHRGRIEETQYF. The DNA of the CDR3 is TGTGCCAGCAGCTCCCACAGGGGGAGGATAGAAGAGACCCAGTACTTC.

This sequence joins TRBV30 and TRBJ1-1, with D perhaps TRBD1 (6 bases). CDR3 length: 14 amino acids. The germline V gene has CDR1 GTSNPN and CDR2 SVGIG (reference sequence). V was cut by 0 bases and J by 1 base, with 9 bases left in between. The CDR3 nucleotides read TGTGCCTGGAGTGTTGGCAGGGGGAACACTGAAGCTTTCTTT. Protein sequence: CAWSVGRGNTEAFF.

This chain connects TRBV6-5 to TRBJ1-1, with D possibly being TRBD1 (6 bases). The CDR3 contains 13 residues. Germline-derived CDR1 and CDR2 are MNHEY and SVGAGI. The V gene lost 10 bases and the J gene lost 3 bases, with 15 bases spanning the gap. The CDR3 sequence: CATSQGRYTEAFF. CDR3 nucleotides: TGTGCCACCTCGCAGGGGAGATACACTGAAGCTTTCTTT.

A single count supports this clone. CDR3 region: CASSAQKNTEAFF. CDR3 coding DNA: TGTGCCAGCAGCGCACAGAAGAACACTGAAGCTTTCTTT. The chain employs TRBV7-3 and TRBJ1-1; no clear D gene. V was clipped by 5 bases and J by 1 base, with 8 bases between them. Per the germline V gene, CDR1 is SGHTA and CDR2 is FQGTGA. The CDR3 has 13 amino acids.

The chain combines TRBV7-2 with TRBJ2-1; D not certain. CDR1 is SGHTA and CDR2 is FQGNSA in the germline V gene. The CDR3 has 14 amino acids. V was pared by 10 bases and J by 9 bases, with 22 bases between. This CDR3 reads CATSGDSVTSEQFF. The CDR3 DNA reads TGTGCCACCTCCGGTGACTCCGTCACGAGTGAGCAGTTCTTC.

The chain carries TRBV7-9 and TRBJ1-2; 9 bases are shared with TRBD1. Per germline, CDR1 SEHNR and CDR2 FQNEAQ (reference sequence). This CDR3 is 13 amino acids long. Trimming cost V 5 bases and J 7 bases; bases outside gene matches: 5. This CDR3 reads CASSPGQGTGYTF. CDR3 in DNA: TGTGCCAGCAGCCCGGGACAGGGCACTGGCTACACCTTC.

This chain connects TRBV6-4 to TRBJ1-2; 10 bases map to TRBD1. J lost 7 bases, V lost 2 bases, and 7 bases had no gene match. There are 15 residues in the CDR3. Germline values: CDR1 MRHNA, CDR2 SNTAGT. As DNA, the CDR3 is TGTGCCAGCAGTGACCCTGGACAGGGGGTGAGTGGCTACACCTTC. Residues: CASSDPGQGVSGYTF.

V gene TRBV19 combines with J gene TRBJ2-1, with D maybe TRBD1 (6 bases). V lost 9 bases and J 0 bases, leaving 15 bases between the germline ends. The length of the CDR3 is 15 residues. CDR1 is LNHDA and CDR2 is SQIVND in the germline V gene (reference sequence). CDR3 loop: CASLAGTNSYNEQFF. CDR3 in DNA: TGTGCCAGCCTGGCCGGGACAAACTCCTACAATGAGCAGTTCTTC.

The chain joins TRBV5-1 to TRBJ2-2; the match to TRBD1 covers 7 bases. CDR1 SGHRS and CDR2 YFSETQ come from the germline V gene. J lost 6 bases, V lost 4 bases, and 6 bases had no gene match. This CDR3 region has 14 residues. The CDR3 DNA follows: TGCGCCAGCAGCGAGTCGACAGGGCCCGGGGAGCTGTTTTTT. It encodes CASSESTGPGELFF.

The V gene is TRBV11-2, the J gene TRBJ1-4; TRBD1 is a possible D gene (6 bases). The V end lost 5 bases, the J end lost 0 bases, and 13 bases lay between the germline ends. This CDR3 is 16 amino acids long. CDR1 and CDR2 from the germline V gene are SGHAT and FQNNGV. The CDR3 DNA sequence: TGTGCCAGCAGCCTGCGGGGGCAGGCAACTAATGAAAAACTGTTTTTT. Translated, it gives CASSLRGQATNEKLFF.

This chain connects TRBV5-1 to TRBJ1-4, with 12 bases lining up with TRBD1. J was trimmed by 8 bases and V by 4 bases; bases with no gene match: 15. This CDR3 has 18 amino acids. The V gene's germline CDR1 is SGHRS and CDR2 YFSETQ. The CDR3 nucleotides are TGCGCCAGCAGCGTGTCCGGGACAGGGGGCGCGATTGAAGAAAAACTGTTTTTT. Amino acids: CASSVSGTGGAIEEKLFF.